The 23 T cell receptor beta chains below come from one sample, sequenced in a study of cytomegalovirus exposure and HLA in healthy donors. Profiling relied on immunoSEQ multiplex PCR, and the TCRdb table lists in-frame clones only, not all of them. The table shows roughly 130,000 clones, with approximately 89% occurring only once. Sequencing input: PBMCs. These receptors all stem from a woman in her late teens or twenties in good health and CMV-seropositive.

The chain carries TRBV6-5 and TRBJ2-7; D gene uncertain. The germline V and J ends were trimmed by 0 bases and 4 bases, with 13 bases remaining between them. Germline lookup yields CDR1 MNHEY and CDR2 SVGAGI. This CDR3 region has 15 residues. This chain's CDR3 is CASSYSVGAIYEQYF. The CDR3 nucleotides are TGTGCCAGCAGTTACTCGGTAGGAGCCATTTACGAGCAGTACTTC.

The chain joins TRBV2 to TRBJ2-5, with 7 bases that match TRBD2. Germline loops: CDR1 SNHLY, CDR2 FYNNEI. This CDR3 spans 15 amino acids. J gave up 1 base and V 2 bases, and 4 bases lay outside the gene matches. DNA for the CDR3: TGTGCCAGCAGTGAATCCGGGACTACCCAAGAGACCCAGTACTTC. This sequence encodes CASSESGTTQETQYF.

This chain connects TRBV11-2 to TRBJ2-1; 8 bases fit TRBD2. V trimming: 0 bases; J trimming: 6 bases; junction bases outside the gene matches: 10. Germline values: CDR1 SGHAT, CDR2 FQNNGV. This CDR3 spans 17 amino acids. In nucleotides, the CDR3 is TGTGCCAGCAGCTTAGAGCGGGGGGCTCTCCTTTTCAATGAGCAGTTCTTC. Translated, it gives CASSLERGALLFNEQFF.

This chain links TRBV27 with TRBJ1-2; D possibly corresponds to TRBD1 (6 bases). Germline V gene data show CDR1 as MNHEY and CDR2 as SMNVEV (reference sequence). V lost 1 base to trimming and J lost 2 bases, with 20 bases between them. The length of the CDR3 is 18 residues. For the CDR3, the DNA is TGTGCCAGCAGTTTATATCGCACTACAGGGACTAGGAACTATGGCTACACCTTC. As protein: CASSLYRTTGTRNYGYTF.

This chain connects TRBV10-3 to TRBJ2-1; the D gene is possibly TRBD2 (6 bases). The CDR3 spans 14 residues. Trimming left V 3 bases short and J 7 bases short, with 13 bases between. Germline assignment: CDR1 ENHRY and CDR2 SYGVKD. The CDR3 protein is CAISDFLATNEQFF. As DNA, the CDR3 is TGTGCCATCAGTGATTTTCTAGCGACGAATGAGCAGTTCTTC.

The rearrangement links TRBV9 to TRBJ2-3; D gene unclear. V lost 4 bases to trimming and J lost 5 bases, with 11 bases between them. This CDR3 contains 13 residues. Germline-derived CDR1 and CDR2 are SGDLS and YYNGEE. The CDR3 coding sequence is TGTGCCAGCAGCCCCGACGGAGTAGATACGCAGTATTTT. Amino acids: CASSPDGVDTQYF.

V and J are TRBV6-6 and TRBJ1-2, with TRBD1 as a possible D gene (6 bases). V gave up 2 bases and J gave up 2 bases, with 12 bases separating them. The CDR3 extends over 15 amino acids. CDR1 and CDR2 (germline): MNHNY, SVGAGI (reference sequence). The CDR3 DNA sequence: TGTGCCAGCAGTTACCCGTTGGGGGCCAACTATGGCTACACCTTC. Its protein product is CASSYPLGANYGYTF.

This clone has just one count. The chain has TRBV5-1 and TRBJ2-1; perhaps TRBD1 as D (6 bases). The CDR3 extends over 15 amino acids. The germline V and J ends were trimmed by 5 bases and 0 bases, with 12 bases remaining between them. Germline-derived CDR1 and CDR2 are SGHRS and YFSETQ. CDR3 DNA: TGCGCCAGCAGTTATGGACAGAGCTCCTACAATGAGCAGTTCTTC. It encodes CASSYGQSSYNEQFF. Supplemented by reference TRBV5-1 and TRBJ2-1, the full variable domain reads KAGVTQTPRYLIKTRGQQVTLSCSPISGHRSVSWYQQTPGQGLQFLFEYFSETQRNKGNFPGRFSGRQFSNSRSEMNVSTLELGDSALYLCASSYGQSSYNEQFFGPGTRLTVL.

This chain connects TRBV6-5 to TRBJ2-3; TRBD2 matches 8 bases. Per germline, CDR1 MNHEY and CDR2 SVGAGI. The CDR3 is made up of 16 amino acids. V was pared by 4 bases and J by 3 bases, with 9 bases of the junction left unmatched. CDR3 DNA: TGTGCCAGCAGTTCCGGGGCGCGGGGGGATACAGATACGCAGTATTTT. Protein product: CASSSGARGDTDTQYF.

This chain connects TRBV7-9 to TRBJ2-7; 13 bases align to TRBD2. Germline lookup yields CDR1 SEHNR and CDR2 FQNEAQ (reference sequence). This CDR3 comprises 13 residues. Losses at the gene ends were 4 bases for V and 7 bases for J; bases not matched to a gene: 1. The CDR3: CASSSGLAGEQYF. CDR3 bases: TGTGCCAGCAGCTCGGGACTAGCGGGGGAGCAGTACTTC.

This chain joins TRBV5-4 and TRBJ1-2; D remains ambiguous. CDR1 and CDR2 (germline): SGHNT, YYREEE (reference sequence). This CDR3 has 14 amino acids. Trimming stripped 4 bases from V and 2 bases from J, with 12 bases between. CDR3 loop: CASSPARSNYGYTF. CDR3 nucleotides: TGTGCCAGCAGCCCCGCCCGGAGCAACTATGGCTACACCTTC.

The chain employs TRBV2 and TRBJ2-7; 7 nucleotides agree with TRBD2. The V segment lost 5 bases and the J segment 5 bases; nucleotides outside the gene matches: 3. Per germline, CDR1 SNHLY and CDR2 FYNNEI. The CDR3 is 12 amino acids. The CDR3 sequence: CASSSGLDEQYF. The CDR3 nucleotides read TGTGCCAGCAGTTCCGGACTAGACGAGCAGTACTTC.

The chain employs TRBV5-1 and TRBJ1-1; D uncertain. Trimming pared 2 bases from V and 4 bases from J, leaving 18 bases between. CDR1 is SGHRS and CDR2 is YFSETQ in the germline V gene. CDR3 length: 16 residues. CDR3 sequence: CASSLMPLEYSTEAFF. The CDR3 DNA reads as TGCGCCAGCAGCTTAATGCCATTGGAGTACTCCACTGAAGCTTTCTTT.

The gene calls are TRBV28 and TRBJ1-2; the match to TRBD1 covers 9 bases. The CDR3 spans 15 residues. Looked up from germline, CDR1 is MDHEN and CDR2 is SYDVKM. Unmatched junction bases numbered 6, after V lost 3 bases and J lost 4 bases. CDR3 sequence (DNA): TGTGCCAGCAGTTTGCGGAGGGACAGGGTCTATGGCTACACCTTC. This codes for CASSLRRDRVYGYTF.

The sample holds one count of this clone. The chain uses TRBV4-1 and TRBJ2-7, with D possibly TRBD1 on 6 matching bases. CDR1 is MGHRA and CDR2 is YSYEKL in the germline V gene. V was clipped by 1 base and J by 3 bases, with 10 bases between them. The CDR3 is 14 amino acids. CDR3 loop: CASSQVGTYYEQYF. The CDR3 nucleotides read TGCGCCAGCAGCCAAGTTGGGACATACTACGAGCAGTACTTC.

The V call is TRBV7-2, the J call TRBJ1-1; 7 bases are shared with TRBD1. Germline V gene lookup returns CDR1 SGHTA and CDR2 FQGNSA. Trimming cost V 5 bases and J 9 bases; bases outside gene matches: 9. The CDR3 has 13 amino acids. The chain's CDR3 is CASSPGAGGQAFF. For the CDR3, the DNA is TGTGCCAGCAGCCCGGGAGCAGGGGGGCAAGCTTTCTTT. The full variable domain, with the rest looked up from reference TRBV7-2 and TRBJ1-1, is GAGVSQSPSNKVTEKGKDVELRCDPISGHTALYWYRQSLGQGLEFLIYFQGNSAPDKSGLPSDRFSAERTGGSVSTLTIQRTQQEDSAVYLCASSPGAGGQAFFGQGTRLTVV.

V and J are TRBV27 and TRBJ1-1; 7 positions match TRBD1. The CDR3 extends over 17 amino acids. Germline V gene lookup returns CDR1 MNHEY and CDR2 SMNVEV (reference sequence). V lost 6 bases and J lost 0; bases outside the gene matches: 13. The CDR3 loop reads CASSRHRGTVMNTEAFF. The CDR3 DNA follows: TGTGCCAGCAGCCGACACAGGGGCACGGTAATGAACACTGAAGCTTTCTTT.

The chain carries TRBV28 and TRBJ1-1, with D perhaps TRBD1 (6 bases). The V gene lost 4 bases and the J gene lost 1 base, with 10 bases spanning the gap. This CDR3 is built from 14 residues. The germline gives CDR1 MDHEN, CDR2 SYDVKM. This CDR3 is CASSYYRANTEAFF. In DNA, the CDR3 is TGTGCCAGCAGTTATTACAGGGCGAACACTGAAGCTTTCTTT.

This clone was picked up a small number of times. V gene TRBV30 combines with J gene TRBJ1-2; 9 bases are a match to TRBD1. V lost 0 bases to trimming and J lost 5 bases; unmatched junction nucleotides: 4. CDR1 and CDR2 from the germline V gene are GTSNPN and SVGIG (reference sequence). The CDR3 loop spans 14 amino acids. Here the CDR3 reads CAWSVTGQGYGYTF. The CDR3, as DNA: TGTGCCTGGAGTGTAACAGGACAGGGGTATGGCTACACCTTC.

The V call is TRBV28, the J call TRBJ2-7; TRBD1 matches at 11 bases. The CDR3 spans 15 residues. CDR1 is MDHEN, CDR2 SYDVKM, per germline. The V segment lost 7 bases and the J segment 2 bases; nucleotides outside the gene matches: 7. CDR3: CASITGQGGPYEQYF. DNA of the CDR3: TGTGCCAGCATCACGGGACAGGGGGGCCCCTACGAGCAGTACTTC.

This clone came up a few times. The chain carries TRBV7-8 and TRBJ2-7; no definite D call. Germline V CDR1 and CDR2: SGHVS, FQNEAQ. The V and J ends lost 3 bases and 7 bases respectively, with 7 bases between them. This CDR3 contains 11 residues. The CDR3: CASSFSVEQYF. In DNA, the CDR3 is TGTGCCAGCAGCTTTTCAGTTGAGCAGTACTTC. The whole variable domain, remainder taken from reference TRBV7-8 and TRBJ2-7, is GAGVSQSPRYKVAKRGQDVALRCDPISGHVSLFWYQQALGQGPEFLTYFQNEAQLDKSGLPSDRFFAERPEGSVSTLKIQRTQQEDSAVYLCASSFSVEQYFGPGTRLTVT.

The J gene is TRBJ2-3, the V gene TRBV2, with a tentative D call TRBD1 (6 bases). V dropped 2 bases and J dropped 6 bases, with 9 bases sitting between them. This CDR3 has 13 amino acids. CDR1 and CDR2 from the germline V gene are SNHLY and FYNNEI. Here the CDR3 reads CASSELRGDTQYF. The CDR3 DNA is TGTGCCAGCAGTGAACTAAGGGGGGATACGCAGTATTTT.

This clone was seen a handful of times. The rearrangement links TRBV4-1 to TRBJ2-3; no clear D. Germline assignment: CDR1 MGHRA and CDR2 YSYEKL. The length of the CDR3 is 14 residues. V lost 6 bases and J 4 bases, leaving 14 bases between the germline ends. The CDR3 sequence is CASRSQARSDTQYF. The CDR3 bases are TGCGCCAGCAGATCTCAAGCCAGGTCAGATACGCAGTATTTT.